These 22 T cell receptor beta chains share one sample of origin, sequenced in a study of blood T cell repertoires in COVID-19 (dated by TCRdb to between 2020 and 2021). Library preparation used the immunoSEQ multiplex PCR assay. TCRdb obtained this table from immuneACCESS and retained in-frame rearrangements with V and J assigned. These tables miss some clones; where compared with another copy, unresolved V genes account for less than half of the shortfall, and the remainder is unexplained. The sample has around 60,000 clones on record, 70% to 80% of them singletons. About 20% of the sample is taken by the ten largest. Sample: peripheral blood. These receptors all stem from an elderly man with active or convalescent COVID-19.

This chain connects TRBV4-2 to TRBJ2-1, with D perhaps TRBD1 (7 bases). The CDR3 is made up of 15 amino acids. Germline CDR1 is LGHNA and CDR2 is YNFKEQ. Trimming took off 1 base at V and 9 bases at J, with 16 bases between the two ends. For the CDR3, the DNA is TGTGCCAGCAGCCAAGTTGGTCAGGGGGGACCTGAGCAGTTCTTC. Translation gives CASSQVGQGGPEQFF.

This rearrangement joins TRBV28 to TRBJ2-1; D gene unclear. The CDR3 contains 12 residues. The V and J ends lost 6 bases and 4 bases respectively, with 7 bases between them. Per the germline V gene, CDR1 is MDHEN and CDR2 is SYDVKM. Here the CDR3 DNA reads TGTGCCAGCAGACTAACTTACAATGAGCAGTTCTTC. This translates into CASRLTYNEQFF. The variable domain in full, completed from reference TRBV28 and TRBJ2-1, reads DVKVTQSSRYLVKRTGEKVFLECVQDMDHENMFWYRQDPGLGLRLIYFSYDVKMKEKGDIPEGYSVSREKKERFSLILESASTNQTSMYLCASRLTYNEQFFGPGTRLTVL.

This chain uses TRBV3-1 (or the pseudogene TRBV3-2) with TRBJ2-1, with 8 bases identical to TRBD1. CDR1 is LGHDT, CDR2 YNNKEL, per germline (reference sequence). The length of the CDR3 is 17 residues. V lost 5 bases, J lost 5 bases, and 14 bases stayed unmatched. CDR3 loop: CASSYVPGQENHNEQFF. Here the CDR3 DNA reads TGTGCCAGCAGCTATGTTCCGGGACAGGAGAACCACAATGAGCAGTTCTTC.

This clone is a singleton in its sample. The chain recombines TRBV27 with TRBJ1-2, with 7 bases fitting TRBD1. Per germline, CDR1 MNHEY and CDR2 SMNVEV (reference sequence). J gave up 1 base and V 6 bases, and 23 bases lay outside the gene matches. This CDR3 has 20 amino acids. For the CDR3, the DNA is TGTGCCAGCAGAATGACAGGGTCGGAGGTGTATGGGCCCCTTAACTATGGCTACACCTTC. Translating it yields CASRMTGSEVYGPLNYGYTF.

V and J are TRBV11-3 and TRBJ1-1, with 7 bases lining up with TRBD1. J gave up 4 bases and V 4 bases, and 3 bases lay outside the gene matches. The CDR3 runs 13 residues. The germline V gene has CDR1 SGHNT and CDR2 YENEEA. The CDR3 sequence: CASSSTGFTEAFF. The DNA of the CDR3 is TGTGCCAGCAGCTCGACAGGGTTCACTGAAGCTTTCTTT. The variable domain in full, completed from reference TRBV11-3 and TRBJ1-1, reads EAGVVQSPRYKIIEKKQPVAFWCNPISGHNTLYWYLQNLGQGPELLIRYENEEAVDDSQLPKDRFSAERLKGVDSTLKIQPAELGDSAVYLCASSSTGFTEAFFGQGTRLTVV.

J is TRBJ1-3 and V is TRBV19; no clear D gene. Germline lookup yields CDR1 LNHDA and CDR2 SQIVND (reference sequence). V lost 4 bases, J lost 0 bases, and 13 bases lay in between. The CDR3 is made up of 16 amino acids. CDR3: CASSNGPLASGNTIYF. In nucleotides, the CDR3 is TGTGCCAGTAGTAATGGGCCCCTCGCCTCTGGAAACACCATATATTTT.

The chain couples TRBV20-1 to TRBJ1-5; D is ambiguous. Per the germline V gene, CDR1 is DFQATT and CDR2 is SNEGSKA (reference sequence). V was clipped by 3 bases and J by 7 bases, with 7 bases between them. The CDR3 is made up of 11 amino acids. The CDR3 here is CSARVGQPQHF. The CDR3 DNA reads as TGCAGTGCTAGGGTCGGGCAGCCCCAGCATTTT.

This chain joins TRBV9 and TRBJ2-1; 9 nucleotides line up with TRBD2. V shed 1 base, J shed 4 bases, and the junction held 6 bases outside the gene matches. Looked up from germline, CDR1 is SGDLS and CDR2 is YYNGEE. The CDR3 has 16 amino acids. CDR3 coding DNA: TGTGCCAGCAGCGTATTGGGCGGGGGGGTGTACAATGAGCAGTTCTTC. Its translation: CASSVLGGGVYNEQFF.

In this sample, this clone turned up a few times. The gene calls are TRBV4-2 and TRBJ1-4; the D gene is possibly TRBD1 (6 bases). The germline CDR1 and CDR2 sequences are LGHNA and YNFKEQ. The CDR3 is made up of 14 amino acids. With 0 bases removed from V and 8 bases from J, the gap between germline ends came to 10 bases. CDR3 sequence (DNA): TGTGCCAGCAGCCAAGATGCAGGGGAGGAAAAACTGTTTTTT. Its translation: CASSQDAGEEKLFF.

DNA of the CDR3: TGTGCCAGCAGCCCGATAGCGGGACCTTGGGGGGAGCAGTACTTC. This sequence encodes CASSPIAGPWGEQYF. V gene TRBV5-4 combines with J gene TRBJ2-7; 8 bases map to TRBD2. V lost 4 bases and J lost 7; bases outside the gene matches: 13. This CDR3 contains 15 residues. Germline CDR1 SGHNT, CDR2 YYREEE (reference sequence).

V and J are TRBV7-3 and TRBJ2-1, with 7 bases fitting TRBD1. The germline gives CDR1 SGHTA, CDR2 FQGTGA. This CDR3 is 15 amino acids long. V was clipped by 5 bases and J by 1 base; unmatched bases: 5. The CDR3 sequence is CASSPGQESYNEQFF. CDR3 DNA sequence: TGTGCCAGCAGCCCAGGACAGGAGTCCTACAATGAGCAGTTCTTC.

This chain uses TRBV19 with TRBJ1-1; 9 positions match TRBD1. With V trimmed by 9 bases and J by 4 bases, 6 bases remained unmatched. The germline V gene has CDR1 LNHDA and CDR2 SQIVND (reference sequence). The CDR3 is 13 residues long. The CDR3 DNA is TGTGCCAGCCGGGACAGGGTGGGCACTGAAGCTTTCTTT. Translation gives CASRDRVGTEAFF.

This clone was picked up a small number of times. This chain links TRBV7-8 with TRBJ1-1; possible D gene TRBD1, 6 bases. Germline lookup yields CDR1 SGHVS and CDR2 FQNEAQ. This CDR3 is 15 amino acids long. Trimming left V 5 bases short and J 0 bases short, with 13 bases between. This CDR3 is CASSPFGQMNTEAFF. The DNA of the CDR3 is TGTGCCAGCAGCCCTTTCGGACAGATGAACACTGAAGCTTTCTTT.

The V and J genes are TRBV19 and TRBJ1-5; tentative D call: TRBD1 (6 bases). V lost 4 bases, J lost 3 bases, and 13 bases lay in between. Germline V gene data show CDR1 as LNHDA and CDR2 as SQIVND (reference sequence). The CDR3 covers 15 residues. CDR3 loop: CASSTGTNYNQPQHF. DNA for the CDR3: TGTGCCAGTAGTACGGGGACAAACTACAATCAGCCCCAGCATTTT.

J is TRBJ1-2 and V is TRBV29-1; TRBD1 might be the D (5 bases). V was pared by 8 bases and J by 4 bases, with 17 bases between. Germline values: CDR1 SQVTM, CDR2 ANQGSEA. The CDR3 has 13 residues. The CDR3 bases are TGCAGCTCGTTGGGCCAGGGAGGCTATGGCTACACCTTC. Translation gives CSSLGQGGYGYTF.

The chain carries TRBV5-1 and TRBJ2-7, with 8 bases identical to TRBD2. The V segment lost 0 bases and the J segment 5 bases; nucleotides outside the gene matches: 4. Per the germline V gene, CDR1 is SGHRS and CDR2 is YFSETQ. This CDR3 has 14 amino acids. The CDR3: CASSLVREAHEQYF. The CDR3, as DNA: TGCGCCAGCAGCTTGGTGCGGGAGGCTCACGAGCAGTACTTC.

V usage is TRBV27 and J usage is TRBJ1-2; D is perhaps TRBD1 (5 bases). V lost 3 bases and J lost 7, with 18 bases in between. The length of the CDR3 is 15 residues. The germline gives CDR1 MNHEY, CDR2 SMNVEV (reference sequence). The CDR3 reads CASSLGGHPNPGYTF. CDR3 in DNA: TGTGCCAGCAGTTTGGGAGGACACCCAAATCCTGGCTACACCTTC.

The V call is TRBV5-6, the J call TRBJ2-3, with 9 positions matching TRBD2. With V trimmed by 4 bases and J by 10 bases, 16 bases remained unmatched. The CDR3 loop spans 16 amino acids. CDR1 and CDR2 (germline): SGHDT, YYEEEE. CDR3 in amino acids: CASSVPTGGTSWSQYF. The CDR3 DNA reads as TGTGCCAGCAGCGTACCGACAGGAGGGACTAGCTGGTCGCAGTATTTT.

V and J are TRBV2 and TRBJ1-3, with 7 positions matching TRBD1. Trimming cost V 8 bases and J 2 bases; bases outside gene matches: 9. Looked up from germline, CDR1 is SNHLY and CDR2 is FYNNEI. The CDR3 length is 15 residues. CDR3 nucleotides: TGTGCCAGCTCCTGGACAGGCGAAACTGGAAACACCATATATTTT. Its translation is CASSWTGETGNTIYF.

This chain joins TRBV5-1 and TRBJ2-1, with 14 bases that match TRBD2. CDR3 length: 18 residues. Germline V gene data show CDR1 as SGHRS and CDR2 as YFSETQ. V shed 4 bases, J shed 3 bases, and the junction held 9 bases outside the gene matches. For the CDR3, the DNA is TGCGCCAGCAGCATGGGACTAGCGGGGGAAACGCTCTACAATGAGCAGTTCTTC. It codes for CASSMGLAGETLYNEQFF.

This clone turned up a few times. CDR3 residues: CASRSGGAGVAEAFF. Here the CDR3 DNA reads TGTGCCAGCAGGTCCGGGGGAGCGGGCGTCGCTGAAGCTTTCTTT. The chain uses TRBV6-5 and TRBJ1-1, with a tentative D call TRBD1 (5 bases). The CDR3 is 15 residues long. V lost 6 bases, J lost 6 bases, and 20 bases lay in between. Per the germline V gene, CDR1 is MNHEY and CDR2 is SVGAGI.

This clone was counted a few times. CDR3 bases: TGTGCCAGCAGCTTGATTGGGGCCGGAGATACGCAGTATTTT. It yields the protein CASSLIGAGDTQYF. The chain carries TRBV5-6 and TRBJ2-3; weak D call: TRBD1 (5 bases). Trimming took off 1 base at V and 5 bases at J, with 11 bases between the two ends. Germline CDR1 SGHDT, CDR2 YYEEEE. The CDR3 is 14 residues long.